This T cell receptor (beta chain) was retrieved from a study of T cells in Graves' hyperthyroidism and ophthalmopathy. Study-wide results and limits: Blood also contained most expanded thyroid clonotypes above 0.001. A median roughly 6.6 months before onset, the model predicted ophthalmopathy.

Exclusion of a patient resulted from uncontrolled infection, other autoimmune disease, pregnancy or lactation. Source material for PBMCs was more than 9.5 ml fresh peripheral blood. Details on this clonotype: Its antigen remains unidentified.

The investigators amplified TCR beta CDR3 regions from RNA transcripts. The HTBI set primed first-round TCR CDR3 RT-PCR. TCRdb re-derived calls from the multiplex PCR reads in MiXCR, one entry per CDR3 protein. The table records 750,000 to 900,000 distinct CDR3 sequences, about 38% of them present only once. The CDR3 runs 16 residues. Germline V gives CDR1 MNHEY, CDR2 SVGAGI. V lost 0 bases to trimming and J lost 3 bases; unmatched junction nucleotides: 6. Sequences were obtained from blood. The rearrangement links TRBV6-5 to TRBJ1-1; 8 nucleotides match TRBD1. This clonotype originated in a man younger than 35 with Graves' hyperthyroidism. The CDR3 loop is CASSYSQGVRDTEAFF. CDR3 DNA sequence: TGTGCCAGCAGTTACTCACAGGGGGTTCGGGACACTGAAGCTTTCTTT.